A selection of T cell receptor beta chains follows, all from one sample in a study of patients and donors after allogeneic stem cell transplantation. TCRdb recomputed calls from the RT-PCR reads with MiXCR, one row per CDR3 protein. The sample comprises approximately 200,000 distinct CDR3 sequences, less than 45% of which are singletons, and 33% rests with the top ten. Material: blood, either unsorted or a sorted T cell fraction (not recorded which). The receptors were sampled from a human donor who was either an allogeneic HSCT recipient or a stem cell or donor lymphocyte infusion donor (not recorded which). It is not recorded whose cells these are; they may come from a transplant donor. CDR3s include the opening cysteine and the closing phenylalanine or tryptophan. Each record gives: J gene, V gene, D gene, clone size, CDR3 protein, CDR3 DNA. The D gene is left open where the match is weak. Part of the rows lack a size; the others show once, few, many or a class for expanded clones.

J gene: TRBJ2-1
V gene: TRBV2
D gene: NA
clone size: NA
CDR3 protein: CASSEARSYLYNEQFF
CDR3 DNA: TGTGCCAGCAGTGAAGCGCGAAGTTACCTATACAATGAGCAGTTCTTC

J gene: TRBJ1-5
V gene: TRBV28
D gene: NA
clone size: few
CDR3 protein: CASSSLTDGPQHF
CDR3 DNA: TGTGCCAGCAGTTCACTGACGGATGGGCCCCAGCATTTT

J gene: TRBJ2-7
V gene: TRBV12-3/TRBV12-4
D gene: NA
clone size: NA
CDR3 protein: CASSLLRDSFFRQYF
CDR3 DNA: TGTGCCAGCAGTCTACTCCGGGACTCCTTCTTCAGGCAGTACTTC

J gene: TRBJ2-3
V gene: TRBV10-3
D gene: TRBD1
clone size: NA
CDR3 protein: CAISESRQGPTDTQYF
CDR3 DNA: TGTGCCATCAGTGAGTCAAGACAGGGGCCCACAGATACGCAGTATTTT

J gene: TRBJ2-7
V gene: TRBV12-3/TRBV12-4
D gene: NA
clone size: NA
CDR3 protein: CASSLLGRSLLSVTYEQYF
CDR3 DNA: TGTGCCAGCAGTTTATTGGGACGAAGTCTACTTAGCGTAACCTACGAGCAGTACTTC

J gene: TRBJ2-5
V gene: TRBV7-9
D gene: NA
clone size: NA
CDR3 protein: CASSHITTQETQYF
CDR3 DNA: TGTGCCAGCAGCCATATAACTACTCAAGAGACCCAGTACTTC

J gene: TRBJ2-5
V gene: TRBV5-6
D gene: TRBD2
clone size: NA
CDR3 protein: CASSFSGRAYLETQYF
CDR3 DNA: TGTGCCAGCAGTTTTAGCGGGAGGGCCTATCTAGAGACCCAGTACTTC

J gene: TRBJ1-1
V gene: TRBV7-2
D gene: TRBD1
clone size: NA
CDR3 protein: CASSFDRVVNTEAFF
CDR3 DNA: TGTGCCAGCAGCTTCGACAGGGTTGTGAACACTGAAGCTTTCTTT

J gene: TRBJ1-6
V gene: TRBV6-1
D gene: NA
clone size: few
CDR3 protein: CASSEVPNSPLHF
CDR3 DNA: TGTGCCAGCAGTGAAGTCCCCAATTCACCCCTCCACTTT

J gene: TRBJ1-2
V gene: TRBV12-3/TRBV12-4
D gene: TRBD1
clone size: few
CDR3 protein: CASSDRDGNGYTF
CDR3 DNA: TGTGCCAGCAGCGACAGGGACGGGAATGGCTACACCTTC